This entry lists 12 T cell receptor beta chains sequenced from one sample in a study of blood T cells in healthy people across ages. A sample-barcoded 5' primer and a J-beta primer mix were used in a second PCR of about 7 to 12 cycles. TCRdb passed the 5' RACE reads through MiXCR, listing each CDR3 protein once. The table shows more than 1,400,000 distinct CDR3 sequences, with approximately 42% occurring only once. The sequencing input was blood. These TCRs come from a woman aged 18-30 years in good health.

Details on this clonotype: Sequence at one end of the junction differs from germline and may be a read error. DNA for the CDR3: TGCGCCAGAAGCTTGGAGGCCACGGGTGGAGAGACCCAGTACTTC. It is translated as CARSLEATGGETQYF. This chain connects TRBV5-1 to TRBJ2-5, with a tentative D call TRBD2 (5 bases). Per the germline V gene, CDR1 is SGHRS and CDR2 is YFSETQ. The CDR3 has 15 amino acids.

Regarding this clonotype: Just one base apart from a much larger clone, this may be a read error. CDR3 DNA: TGCGCCAGCAGCCAAGAGAGAGGGAGCGGCGACGAGCAGTACTTC. Protein sequence: CASSQERGSGDEQYF. J is TRBJ2-7 and V is TRBV4-1; maybe TRBD2 (5 bases). V lost 0 bases and J 5 bases, leaving 14 bases between the germline ends. Germline CDR1 MGHRA, CDR2 YSYEKL. This CDR3 contains 15 residues.

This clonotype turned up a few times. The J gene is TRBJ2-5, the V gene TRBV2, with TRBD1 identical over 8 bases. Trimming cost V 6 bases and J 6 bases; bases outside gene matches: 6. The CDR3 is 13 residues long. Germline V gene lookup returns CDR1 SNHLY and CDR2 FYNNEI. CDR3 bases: TGTGCCAGCAGAAGCCAGGGGGCTAAGACCCAGTACTTC. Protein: CASRSQGAKTQYF.

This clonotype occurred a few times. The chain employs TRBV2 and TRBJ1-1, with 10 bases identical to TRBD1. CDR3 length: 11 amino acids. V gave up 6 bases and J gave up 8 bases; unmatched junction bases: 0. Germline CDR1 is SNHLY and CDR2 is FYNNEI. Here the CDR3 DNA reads TGTGCCAGCAGGGGACAGGGGGAAGCTTTCTTT. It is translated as CASRGQGEAFF.

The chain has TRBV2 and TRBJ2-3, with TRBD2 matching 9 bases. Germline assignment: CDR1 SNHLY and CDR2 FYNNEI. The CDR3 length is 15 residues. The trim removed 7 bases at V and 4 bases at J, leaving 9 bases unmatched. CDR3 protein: CASTYIAGASDTQYF. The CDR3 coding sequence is TGTGCCAGCACCTACATAGCGGGGGCCTCAGATACGCAGTATTTT.

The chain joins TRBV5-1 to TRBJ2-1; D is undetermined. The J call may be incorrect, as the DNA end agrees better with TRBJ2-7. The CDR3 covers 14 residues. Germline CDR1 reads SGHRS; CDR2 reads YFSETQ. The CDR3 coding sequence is TGCGCCAGCAGGGAACTAAGCTCCTACAATGAGCAGTACTTC. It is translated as CASRELSSYNEQYF.

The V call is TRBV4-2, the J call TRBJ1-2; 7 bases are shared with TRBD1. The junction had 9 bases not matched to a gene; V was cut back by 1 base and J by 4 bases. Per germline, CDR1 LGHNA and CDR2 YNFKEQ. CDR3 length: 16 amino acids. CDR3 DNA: TGTGCCAGCAGCCAAGCCCCCACCGGGACAGCCTATGGCTACACCTTC. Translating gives CASSQAPTGTAYGYTF.

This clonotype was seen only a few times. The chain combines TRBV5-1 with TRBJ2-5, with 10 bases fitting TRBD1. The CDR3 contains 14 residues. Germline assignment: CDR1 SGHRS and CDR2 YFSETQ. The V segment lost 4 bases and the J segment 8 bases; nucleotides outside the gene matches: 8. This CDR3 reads CASSKRDRGSTQYF. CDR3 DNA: TGCGCCAGCAGCAAAAGGGACAGGGGATCTACCCAGTACTTC.

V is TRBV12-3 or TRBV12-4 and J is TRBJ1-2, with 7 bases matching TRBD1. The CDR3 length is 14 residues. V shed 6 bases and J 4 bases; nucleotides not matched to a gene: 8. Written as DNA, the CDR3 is TGTGCCAGCAGCAGGGGGGGAACCCTCTATGGCTACACCTTC. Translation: CASSRGGTLYGYTF.

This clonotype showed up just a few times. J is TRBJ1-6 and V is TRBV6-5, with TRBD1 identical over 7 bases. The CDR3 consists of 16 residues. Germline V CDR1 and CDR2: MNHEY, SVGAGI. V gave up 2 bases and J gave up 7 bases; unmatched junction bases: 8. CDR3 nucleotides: TGTGCCAGCAGTTACGGGACAGCTCCTGGGAATTCACCCCTCCACTTT. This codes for CASSYGTAPGNSPLHF.

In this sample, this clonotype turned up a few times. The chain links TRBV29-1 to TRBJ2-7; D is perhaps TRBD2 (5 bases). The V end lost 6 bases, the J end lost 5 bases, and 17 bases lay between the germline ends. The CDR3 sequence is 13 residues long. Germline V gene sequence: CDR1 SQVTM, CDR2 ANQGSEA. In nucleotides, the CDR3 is TGCAGCGTGAACTCCGGGAAAGCCGACGAGCAGTACTTC. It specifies CSVNSGKADEQYF.

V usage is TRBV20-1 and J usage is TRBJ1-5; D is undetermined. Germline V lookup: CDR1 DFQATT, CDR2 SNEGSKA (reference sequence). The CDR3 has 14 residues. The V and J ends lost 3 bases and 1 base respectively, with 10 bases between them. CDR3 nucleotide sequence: TGCAGTGCTAGCCGGTCCGCCAGCAATCAGCCCCAGCATTTT. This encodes CSASRSASNQPQHF.